The rows below give T cell receptor beta chains drawn from one sample of a study of blood T cells in healthy people across ages. TCRdb reprocessed the 5' RACE reads with MiXCR, giving one entry per CDR3 protein. Of fewer than 800,000 distinct CDR3 sequences in the sample, 20% to 25% were seen once. The data were also submitted as part of a second study, on T cells of mothers and their children.

Source material: blood. Receptor source: a boy younger than 18 in good health. CDR3s include the opening cysteine and the closing phenylalanine or tryptophan. A D gene is named only where the DNA matches it firmly. Only part of the rows carry a size: once, few, many, or a class if the clone is expanded.

clone_size: few; d_call: TRBD2; j_call: TRBJ2-1; v_call: TRBV4-1; cdr3_aa: CASSPGSSGSYNEQFF; cdr3_nt: TGCGCCAGCAGCCCTGGCTCTAGCGGGTCCTACAATGAGCAGTTCTTC
clone_size: few; d_call: TRBD1; j_call: TRBJ2-7; v_call: TRBV12-5; cdr3_aa: CASGDGQGRPYEQYF; cdr3_nt: TGTGCTAGTGGCGACGGACAGGGCAGACCCTACGAGCAGTACTTC
clone_size: few; d_call: -; j_call: TRBJ2-1; v_call: TRBV20-1; cdr3_aa: CSARGPSSYNEQFF; cdr3_nt: TGCAGTGCTAGAGGCCCGAGCTCCTACAATGAGCAGTTCTTC
clone_size: -; d_call: -; j_call: TRBJ2-7; v_call: TRBV25-1; cdr3_aa: CASRGGRGSEQYF; cdr3_nt: TGTGCCAGCAGAGGGGGACGGGGAAGCGAGCAGTACTTC
clone_size: -; d_call: -; j_call: TRBJ1-4; v_call: TRBV24-1; cdr3_aa: CATSDSDRSLQTNEKLFF; cdr3_nt: TGTGCCACCAGTGATTCTGACAGGAGCCTTCAAACTAATGAAAAACTGTTTTTT
clone_size: -; d_call: TRBD2; j_call: TRBJ2-1; v_call: TRBV29-1; cdr3_aa: CSVEELAGHEQFF; cdr3_nt: TGCAGCGTTGAAGAACTAGCGGGGCATGAGCAGTTCTTC
clone_size: -; d_call: TRBD2; j_call: TRBJ2-5; v_call: TRBV12-5; cdr3_aa: CASADGGGPGETQYF; cdr3_nt: TGTGCTAGTGCCGACGGGGGAGGGCCGGGAGAGACCCAGTACTTC
clone_size: -; d_call: TRBD2; j_call: TRBJ2-7; v_call: TRBV6-5; cdr3_aa: CASTQIPGGGEQYF; cdr3_nt: TGTGCCAGCACCCAGATACCGGGAGGCGGGGAGCAGTACTTC
clone_size: many; d_call: -; j_call: TRBJ2-2; v_call: TRBV7-2; cdr3_aa: CASRNTGELFF; cdr3_nt: TGTGCCAGCAGGAACACCGGGGAGCTGTTTTTT
clone_size: few; d_call: -; j_call: TRBJ2-2; v_call: TRBV7-2; cdr3_aa: CASSLALGPGNTGELFF; cdr3_nt: TGTGCCAGCAGCTTAGCTCTGGGGCCAGGGAACACCGGGGAGCTGTTTTTT
clone_size: few; d_call: -; j_call: TRBJ1-1; v_call: TRBV5-1; cdr3_aa: CASSLEPDNTEAFF; cdr3_nt: TGCGCCAGCAGCTTGGAGCCGGATAACACTGAAGCTTTCTTT
clone_size: few; d_call: TRBD1; j_call: TRBJ2-2; v_call: TRBV28; cdr3_aa: CASSYLWAGGTGELFF; cdr3_nt: TGTGCCAGCAGTTATTTATGGGCAGGGGGCACCGGGGAGCTGTTTTTT
clone_size: -; d_call: -; j_call: TRBJ2-5; v_call: TRBV28; cdr3_aa: CASSVQGRETQYF; cdr3_nt: TGTGCCAGCAGTGTACAGGGTCGGGAGACCCAGTACTTC
clone_size: once; d_call: TRBD2; j_call: TRBJ2-3; v_call: TRBV28; cdr3_aa: CATGTSDTDTQYF; cdr3_nt: TGTGCCACCGGGACTAGCGACACAGATACGCAGTATTTT
clone_size: -; d_call: TRBD1; j_call: TRBJ1-2; v_call: TRBV12-5; cdr3_aa: CASGRTGEEEDYGYTF; cdr3_nt: TGTGCTAGTGGACGGACAGGGGAGGAGGAGGACTATGGCTACACCTTC
clone_size: few; d_call: -; j_call: TRBJ2-1; v_call: TRBV14; cdr3_aa: CASSPTVNEQFF; cdr3_nt: TGTGCCAGCAGCCCTACAGTCAATGAGCAGTTCTTC
clone_size: few; d_call: -; j_call: TRBJ1-5; v_call: TRBV6-1; cdr3_aa: CASRPRTGAADQPQHF; cdr3_nt: TGTGCCAGCAGACCTAGGACGGGGGCCGCTGATCAGCCCCAGCATTTT
clone_size: few; d_call: -; j_call: TRBJ2-4; v_call: TRBV20-1; cdr3_aa: CSARLLSENIQYF; cdr3_nt: TGCAGTGCTAGACTCCTGTCAGAAAACATTCAGTACTTC
clone_size: few; d_call: TRBD1; j_call: TRBJ1-2; v_call: TRBV6-6; cdr3_aa: CASRQTGSYGYTF; cdr3_nt: TGTGCCAGCAGACAGACAGGGAGCTATGGCTACACCTTC
clone_size: few; d_call: -; j_call: TRBJ2-5; v_call: TRBV29-1; cdr3_aa: CSVVLSWEQYF; cdr3_nt: TGCAGCGTTGTTCTCTCCTGGGAGCAGTACTTC
clone_size: few; d_call: -; j_call: TRBJ2-3; v_call: TRBV20-1; cdr3_aa: CSAPTEGGGADTQYF; cdr3_nt: TGCAGTGCCCCTACAGAGGGGGGAGGGGCAGATACGCAGTATTTT
clone_size: few; d_call: -; j_call: TRBJ2-7; v_call: TRBV7-8; cdr3_aa: CASSGRTGYEQYF; cdr3_nt: TGTGCCAGCAGCGGGAGGACAGGCTACGAGCAGTACTTC
clone_size: few; d_call: TRBD1; j_call: TRBJ1-4; v_call: TRBV7-2; cdr3_aa: CASLGWGQTFEKLFF; cdr3_nt: TGTGCCAGCCTAGGTTGGGGACAGACTTTTGAAAAACTGTTTTTT